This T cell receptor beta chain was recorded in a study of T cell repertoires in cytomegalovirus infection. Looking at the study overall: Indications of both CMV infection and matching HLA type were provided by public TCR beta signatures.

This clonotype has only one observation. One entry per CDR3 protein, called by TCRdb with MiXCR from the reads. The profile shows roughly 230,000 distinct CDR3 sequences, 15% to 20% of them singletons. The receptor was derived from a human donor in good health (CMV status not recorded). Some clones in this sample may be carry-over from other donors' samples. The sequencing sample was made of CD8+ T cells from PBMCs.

CDR3 in amino acids: CSARAGGAGYTF. As DNA, the CDR3 is TGCAGTGCTAGAGCCGGCGGGGCTGGCTACACCTTC. The chain employs TRBV20-1 and TRBJ1-2; the D gene is possibly TRBD1 (5 bases). This CDR3 region has 12 residues. The germline V gene encodes CDR1 DFQATT and CDR2 SNEGSKA (reference sequence). Trimming took off 1 base at V and 7 bases at J, with 10 bases between the two ends.